The rows below give T cell receptor beta chains drawn from one sample of a study of cytomegalovirus exposure and HLA in healthy donors. Method: immunoSEQ multiplex PCR; TCRdb's copy keeps in-frame clones and lacks some. Of 65,000 to 80,000 clones detected, less than 95% appear once; the ten largest clones hold about 1.9%. Sequenced sample: PBMCs. These receptors all stem from a woman under 30 in good health and CMV-seropositive. The CDR3 runs from the conserved cysteine through the conserved F or W. Each record gives: V gene, D gene, clone size, J gene, CDR3 protein, CDR3 DNA. A D gene is named only where the DNA matches it firmly. Some rows mark clone size as missing; the rest say once, few, many or name a class of expanded clone.

v_call: TRBV7-2
d_call: TRBD2
clone_size: -
j_call: TRBJ2-3
cdr3_aa: CASSLLAGGRADTQYF
cdr3_nt: TGTGCCAGCAGCTTGCTAGCGGGGGGGAGGGCAGATACGCAGTATTTT

v_call: TRBV7-9
d_call: TRBD1
clone_size: -
j_call: TRBJ1-4
cdr3_aa: CASSPRGQGLGEKLFF
cdr3_nt: TGTGCCAGCAGCCCCCGGGGACAGGGTTTAGGAGAAAAACTGTTTTTT

v_call: TRBV5-4
d_call: TRBD2
clone_size: -
j_call: TRBJ2-1
cdr3_aa: CASSLGAGGRRTYNEQFF
cdr3_nt: TGTGCCAGCAGCTTGGGGGCCGGCGGGAGGAGGACCTACAATGAGCAGTTCTTC

v_call: TRBV2
d_call: TRBD2
clone_size: -
j_call: TRBJ2-7
cdr3_aa: CASSPQGREGDEQYF
cdr3_nt: TGTGCCAGCAGTCCCCAAGGGCGGGAGGGCGACGAGCAGTACTTC

v_call: TRBV19
d_call: TRBD1
clone_size: once
j_call: TRBJ1-2
cdr3_aa: CASRKAGTATYGYTF
cdr3_nt: TGTGCCAGTAGGAAGGCCGGGACAGCCACCTATGGCTACACCTTC

v_call: TRBV5-1
d_call: -
clone_size: -
j_call: TRBJ2-6
cdr3_aa: CASTLRASGANVLTF
cdr3_nt: TGCGCCAGCACCCTTCGAGCCTCTGGGGCCAACGTCCTGACTTTC

v_call: TRBV4-1
d_call: TRBD1
clone_size: -
j_call: TRBJ1-1
cdr3_aa: CASSTQGASRAFF
cdr3_nt: TGCGCCAGCAGCACACAGGGGGCGTCGCGAGCTTTCTTT

v_call: TRBV18
d_call: TRBD1
clone_size: -
j_call: TRBJ1-5
cdr3_aa: CASSPGTGNNQPQHF
cdr3_nt: TGTGCCAGCTCCCCTGGGACAGGGAACAATCAGCCCCAGCATTTT

v_call: TRBV7-7
d_call: TRBD1
clone_size: -
j_call: TRBJ2-2
cdr3_aa: CASSLLLSGGNTGELFF
cdr3_nt: TGTGCCAGCAGCTTACTATTGTCAGGGGGGAACACCGGGGAGCTGTTTTTT

v_call: TRBV19
d_call: TRBD1
clone_size: -
j_call: TRBJ2-2
cdr3_aa: CASSILPGTGIFTGELFF
cdr3_nt: TGTGCCAGTAGTATCCTCCCCGGGACAGGGATATTCACCGGGGAGCTGTTTTTT

v_call: TRBV7-3
d_call: TRBD2
clone_size: -
j_call: TRBJ2-1
cdr3_aa: CASSFSASGNSEQFF
cdr3_nt: TGTGCCAGCAGCTTTTCGGCTAGCGGGAATAGTGAGCAGTTCTTC

v_call: TRBV2
d_call: TRBD1
clone_size: once
j_call: TRBJ2-1
cdr3_aa: CASSSPRDREGNEQFF
cdr3_nt: TGTGCCAGCAGTTCCCCCCGGGACAGGGAGGGCAATGAGCAGTTCTTC

v_call: TRBV6-1
d_call: -
clone_size: -
j_call: TRBJ2-7
cdr3_aa: CASSESLPGWYEQYF
cdr3_nt: TGTGCCAGCAGTGAATCCCTCCCGGGGTGGTACGAGCAGTACTTC

v_call: TRBV19
d_call: -
clone_size: once
j_call: TRBJ1-2
cdr3_aa: CASSIAQGAINYGYTF
cdr3_nt: TGTGCCAGTAGTATTGCACAGGGAGCTATAAACTATGGCTACACCTTC

v_call: TRBV5-1
d_call: -
clone_size: once
j_call: TRBJ2-7
cdr3_aa: CASSLFEGDPSSYEQYF
cdr3_nt: TGCGCCAGCAGCTTGTTTGAGGGGGACCCAAGCTCCTACGAGCAGTACTTC

v_call: TRBV4-1
d_call: -
clone_size: -
j_call: TRBJ2-5
cdr3_aa: CASSQVEQTQYF
cdr3_nt: TGCGCCAGCAGCCAAGTGGAGCAGACCCAGTACTTC

v_call: TRBV11-3
d_call: -
clone_size: -
j_call: TRBJ1-5
cdr3_aa: CASSLVEGQPQHF
cdr3_nt: TGTGCCAGCAGCTTAGTTGAGGGCCAGCCCCAGCATTTT

v_call: TRBV7-2
d_call: TRBD2
clone_size: -
j_call: TRBJ2-1
cdr3_aa: CASSLWGGGDEQFF
cdr3_nt: TGTGCCAGCAGCTTATGGGGCGGGGGGGATGAGCAGTTCTTC

v_call: TRBV6-1
d_call: -
clone_size: -
j_call: TRBJ2-7
cdr3_aa: CASSDSWTSYEQYF
cdr3_nt: TGTGCCAGCAGTGACTCCTGGACTTCATACGAGCAGTACTTC

v_call: TRBV30
d_call: TRBD2
clone_size: -
j_call: TRBJ2-3
cdr3_aa: CAWSVSSGGGDTQYF
cdr3_nt: TGTGCCTGGAGTGTTTCTAGCGGGGGAGGAGATACGCAGTATTTT

v_call: TRBV19
d_call: -
clone_size: -
j_call: TRBJ2-1
cdr3_aa: CASSPSATPSYNEQFF
cdr3_nt: TGTGCCAGTAGTCCCTCAGCGACCCCCTCCTACAATGAGCAGTTCTTC

v_call: TRBV7-9
d_call: TRBD1
clone_size: -
j_call: TRBJ1-1
cdr3_aa: CASSHTGVEAFF
cdr3_nt: TGTGCCAGCAGCCATACAGGGGTTGAAGCTTTCTTT

v_call: TRBV19
d_call: -
clone_size: -
j_call: TRBJ2-7
cdr3_aa: CASSTSSSGEAYEQYF
cdr3_nt: TGTGCCAGTAGTACCTCCTCCTCGGGAGAAGCCTACGAGCAGTACTTC

v_call: TRBV11-3
d_call: TRBD1
clone_size: -
j_call: TRBJ2-2
cdr3_aa: CASSARGRANTGELFF
cdr3_nt: TGTGCCAGCAGCGCCAGGGGGAGAGCGAACACCGGGGAGCTGTTTTTT

v_call: TRBV19
d_call: -
clone_size: -
j_call: TRBJ2-7
cdr3_aa: CASRKRGNSYEQYF
cdr3_nt: TGTGCCAGTAGGAAACGGGGTAACTCCTACGAGCAGTACTTC

v_call: TRBV13
d_call: -
clone_size: -
j_call: TRBJ1-1
cdr3_aa: CASSFLDTNTEAFF
cdr3_nt: TGTGCCAGCAGCTTCCTGGACACGAACACTGAAGCTTTCTTT

v_call: TRBV2
d_call: -
clone_size: -
j_call: TRBJ2-3
cdr3_aa: CASSGVSSTDTQYF
cdr3_nt: TGTGCCAGCAGTGGCGTATCTAGCACAGATACGCAGTATTTT

v_call: TRBV4-2
d_call: TRBD1
clone_size: -
j_call: TRBJ1-1
cdr3_aa: CASSQGEVGQGVGTEAFF
cdr3_nt: TGTGCCAGCAGCCAAGGGGAGGTGGGACAGGGGGTGGGAACTGAAGCTTTCTTT

v_call: TRBV11-3
d_call: TRBD1
clone_size: -
j_call: TRBJ2-7
cdr3_aa: CASSRTGWDEQYF
cdr3_nt: TGTGCCAGCAGCCGGACAGGGTGGGACGAGCAGTACTTC

v_call: TRBV2
d_call: -
clone_size: -
j_call: TRBJ1-4
cdr3_aa: CASSERGTTNEKLFF
cdr3_nt: TGTGCCAGCAGTGAAAGGGGGACGACTAATGAAAAACTGTTTTTT

v_call: TRBV6-1
d_call: TRBD2
clone_size: -
j_call: TRBJ2-7
cdr3_aa: CASSEPDNSGSYEQYF
cdr3_nt: TGTGCCAGCAGCGAACCGGATAATAGCGGGAGCTACGAGCAGTACTTC

v_call: TRBV5-1
d_call: TRBD2
clone_size: -
j_call: TRBJ2-5
cdr3_aa: CASSSHRTSGRLETQYF
cdr3_nt: TGCGCCAGCAGCTCCCACAGGACTAGCGGGAGATTGGAGACCCAGTACTTC

v_call: TRBV5-1
d_call: -
clone_size: -
j_call: TRBJ1-1
cdr3_aa: CASKMDSGNTEAFF
cdr3_nt: TGCGCCAGTAAAATGGACAGTGGGAACACTGAAGCTTTCTTT

v_call: TRBV7-8
d_call: -
clone_size: once
j_call: TRBJ2-1
cdr3_aa: CASSPTLVTGVSNEQFF
cdr3_nt: TGTGCCAGCAGCCCCACGTTGGTAACGGGGGTTAGCAATGAGCAGTTCTTC

v_call: TRBV15
d_call: -
clone_size: -
j_call: TRBJ2-7
cdr3_aa: CATSRDLYYEQYF
cdr3_nt: TGTGCCACCAGCAGAGATCTTTATTACGAGCAGTACTTC

v_call: TRBV7-2
d_call: -
clone_size: -
j_call: TRBJ2-1
cdr3_aa: CASRRDGNEQFF
cdr3_nt: TGTGCCAGCAGGCGGGACGGGAATGAGCAGTTCTTC

v_call: TRBV4-1
d_call: TRBD1
clone_size: -
j_call: TRBJ2-2
cdr3_aa: CASSQDPPQQGAGTGELFF
cdr3_nt: TGCGCCAGCAGCCAAGATCCCCCCCAACAGGGGGCTGGGACCGGGGAGCTGTTTTTT

v_call: TRBV19
d_call: TRBD1
clone_size: -
j_call: TRBJ2-5
cdr3_aa: CASTGGETQYF
cdr3_nt: TGTGCCAGTACAGGGGGAGAGACCCAGTACTTC

v_call: TRBV10-3
d_call: -
clone_size: -
j_call: TRBJ1-5
cdr3_aa: CAISEMGGPQHF
cdr3_nt: TGTGCCATCAGTGAGATGGGGGGTCCCCAGCATTTT

v_call: TRBV5-4
d_call: TRBD2
clone_size: -
j_call: TRBJ2-3
cdr3_aa: CASSFPTSGLNTDTQYF
cdr3_nt: TGTGCCAGCAGCTTCCCGACTAGCGGGTTAAACACAGATACGCAGTATTTT

v_call: TRBV6-5
d_call: -
clone_size: -
j_call: TRBJ2-1
cdr3_aa: CASSYWQGLAYEQFF
cdr3_nt: TGTGCCAGCAGTTACTGGCAGGGGTTAGCGTATGAGCAGTTCTTC

v_call: TRBV7-9
d_call: -
clone_size: -
j_call: TRBJ2-1
cdr3_aa: CASYVVPAENEQFF
cdr3_nt: TGTGCCAGCTACGTCGTCCCGGCGGAGAATGAGCAGTTCTTC

v_call: TRBV19
d_call: -
clone_size: -
j_call: TRBJ2-7
cdr3_aa: CASSTRVLGEQYF
cdr3_nt: TGTGCCAGTAGTACCAGGGTATTGGGCGAGCAGTACTTC

v_call: TRBV27
d_call: TRBD1
clone_size: -
j_call: TRBJ1-2
cdr3_aa: CASSFRQQGAYGYTF
cdr3_nt: TGTGCCAGCAGTTTCCGCCAACAGGGGGCTTATGGCTACACCTTC

v_call: TRBV19
d_call: TRBD1
clone_size: -
j_call: TRBJ1-5
cdr3_aa: CASSMLGGQSNQPQHF
cdr3_nt: TGTGCCAGTAGTATGTTAGGGGGCCAGAGCAATCAGCCCCAGCATTTT

v_call: TRBV7-3
d_call: -
clone_size: -
j_call: TRBJ2-2
cdr3_aa: CASSLIDYPTGELFF
cdr3_nt: TGTGCCAGCAGCTTAATCGACTACCCCACCGGGGAGCTGTTTTTT

v_call: TRBV5-4
d_call: TRBD1
clone_size: -
j_call: TRBJ1-2
cdr3_aa: CATKTGGNYGYTF
cdr3_nt: TGTGCCACCAAGACAGGGGGCAACTATGGCTACACCTTC

v_call: TRBV10-1
d_call: -
clone_size: -
j_call: TRBJ1-2
cdr3_aa: CASSEAGYDSGYTF
cdr3_nt: TGCGCCAGCAGTGAGGCGGGCTACGATAGTGGCTACACCTTC

v_call: TRBV19
d_call: TRBD1
clone_size: once
j_call: TRBJ1-1
cdr3_aa: CASTLGQGVYTEAFF
cdr3_nt: TGTGCCAGTACCCTTGGACAGGGGGTGTACACTGAAGCTTTCTTT

v_call: TRBV7-2
d_call: TRBD2
clone_size: -
j_call: TRBJ2-2
cdr3_aa: CATRLAGGRGGELFF
cdr3_nt: TGTGCCACTCGACTAGCGGGGGGCCGGGGCGGGGAGCTGTTTTTT

v_call: TRBV19
d_call: TRBD1
clone_size: -
j_call: TRBJ1-4
cdr3_aa: CASSPRTGALANEKLFF
cdr3_nt: TGTGCCAGTAGTCCCCGGACAGGGGCGTTAGCTAATGAAAAACTGTTTTTT

v_call: TRBV6-4
d_call: TRBD2
clone_size: few
j_call: TRBJ2-2
cdr3_aa: CASSELAGANTGELFF
cdr3_nt: TGTGCCAGCAGTGAGTTAGCGGGGGCCAACACCGGGGAGCTGTTTTTT